These 13 T cell receptor beta chains came from one sample sequenced in a study of early T cells in non-severe SARS-CoV-2 infection. TCRdb independently ran MiXCR on the 5' RACE reads; one entry per CDR3 protein. The data contain 70,000 or so distinct CDR3 sequences, around a tenth of them singletons. This specimen was whole blood, taken at baseline. The receptors were sampled from an adult who was a healthcare worker with PCR-confirmed SARS-CoV-2 infection or an uninfected control (not recorded which).

J is TRBJ1-3 and V is TRBV6-6; 8 bases line up with TRBD1. CDR1 is MNHNY, CDR2 SVGAGI, per germline (reference sequence). Trimming cost V 5 bases and J 4 bases; bases outside gene matches: 7. The CDR3 contains 15 residues. CDR3 amino acids: CASSDQGAPGNTIYF. CDR3 nucleotide sequence: TGTGCCAGCAGTGATCAGGGGGCGCCCGGAAACACCATATATTTT.

This clonotype was seen a handful of times. The genes are TRBV3-1 and TRBJ2-1; D gene unclear. CDR3 size: 16 residues. Germline lookup yields CDR1 LGHDT and CDR2 YNNKEL (reference sequence). V lost 1 base to trimming and J lost 4 bases, with 14 bases between them. The CDR3 spells CASSQGVPEGYNEQFF. Here the CDR3 DNA reads TGTGCCAGCAGCCAAGGGGTCCCCGAAGGATACAATGAGCAGTTCTTC.

This clonotype was recorded a few times. The chain is built from TRBV4-3 and TRBJ2-5; D is ambiguous. This CDR3 has 14 amino acids. V lost 0 bases and J lost 4, with 9 bases in between. Germline V gene lookup returns CDR1 LGHNA and CDR2 YSLEER. CDR3 residues: CASSQDRPGETQYF. DNA for the CDR3: TGCGCCAGCAGCCAAGATCGGCCTGGAGAGACCCAGTACTTC.

Many counts were recorded for this clonotype. The J gene is TRBJ2-3, the V gene TRBV29-1; no definite D call. Trimming left V 7 bases short and J 5 bases short, with 10 bases between. Germline V gene data show CDR1 as SQVTM and CDR2 as ANQGSEA. The CDR3 spans 11 residues. CDR3 amino acids: CSAELGDTQYF. CDR3 coding DNA: TGCAGCGCCGAACTTGGAGATACGCAGTATTTT.

This clonotype was detected many times. The chain couples TRBV7-9 to TRBJ2-1; weak D call: TRBD2 (6 bases). V was pared by 5 bases and J by 0 bases, with 11 bases between. Germline lookup yields CDR1 SEHNR and CDR2 FQNEAQ (reference sequence). The CDR3 has 15 amino acids. The CDR3 here is CASSPRGDSYNEQFF. The CDR3 DNA reads as TGTGCCAGCAGCCCACGCGGGGACTCCTACAATGAGCAGTTCTTC.

This clonotype has a handful of counts. The chain uses TRBV9 and TRBJ1-5; D is undetermined. CDR3 length: 15 residues. Germline lookup yields CDR1 SGDLS and CDR2 YYNGEE. Trimming took off 3 bases at V and 4 bases at J, with 14 bases between the two ends. CDR3 protein: CASSGSGVGNQPQHF. Here the CDR3 DNA reads TGTGCCAGCAGCGGCTCCGGGGTTGGAAATCAGCCCCAGCATTTT.

This clonotype was picked up a small number of times. The chain couples TRBV2 to TRBJ1-5; D remains ambiguous. The germline gives CDR1 SNHLY, CDR2 FYNNEI. The length of the CDR3 is 11 residues. V was shortened by 7 bases and J by 11 bases, with 12 bases between the two germline ends. The CDR3 protein is CASKWQLTQHF. The CDR3 region has the DNA TGTGCCAGCAAGTGGCAGCTGACCCAGCATTTT.

V and J are TRBV20-1 and TRBJ2-3; D is perhaps TRBD1 (5 bases). The CDR3 runs 13 residues. The V and J ends lost 3 bases and 2 bases respectively, with 9 bases between them. CDR1 and CDR2 (germline): DFQATT, SNEGSKA (reference sequence). The CDR3 loop is CSARRQITDTQYF. The DNA for the CDR3 is TGCAGTGCTAGGCGACAGATCACAGATACGCAGTATTTT.

This clonotype was counted at least ten times. The J gene is TRBJ1-1, the V gene TRBV4-1; TRBD1 might be the D (5 bases). Germline loops: CDR1 MGHRA, CDR2 YSYEKL. V lost 3 bases, J lost 3 bases, and 20 bases lay in between. CDR3 length equals 17 residues. DNA of the CDR3: TGCGCCAGCAGCCACGGACGGGGACCGTGGATGGACACTGAAGCTTTCTTT. Protein sequence: CASSHGRGPWMDTEAFF.

The chain combines TRBV9 with TRBJ2-3; 8 bases are shared with TRBD2. CDR3 length: 15 amino acids. V dropped 4 bases and J dropped 4; count of bases not matched to a gene: 8. The germline gives CDR1 SGDLS, CDR2 YYNGEE. The CDR3 is CASSPPSGGADTQYF. CDR3 nucleotides: TGTGCCAGCAGCCCCCCCAGCGGGGGCGCAGATACGCAGTATTTT.

Many counts were recorded for this clonotype. The gene calls are TRBV4-3 and TRBJ2-1; D is undetermined. The CDR3 consists of 13 residues. CDR1 is LGHNA, CDR2 YSLEER, per germline. V was shortened by 4 bases and J by 5 bases, with 9 bases between the two germline ends. DNA of the CDR3: TGCGCCAGCAGCCGCCAAGAAAACAATGAGCAGTTCTTC. Translating gives CASSRQENNEQFF.

V usage is TRBV6-5 and J usage is TRBJ2-7; 9 nucleotides align to TRBD1. With 7 bases clipped from V and 3 bases from J, the junction kept 7 bases outside the gene matches. Germline values: CDR1 MNHEY, CDR2 SVGAGI. The CDR3 is 14 residues long. The DNA of the CDR3 is TGTGCCAGCACCCGGGACAGGGTAGGCTACGAGCAGTACTTC. This gives the protein CASTRDRVGYEQYF.

The chain uses TRBV10-3 and TRBJ2-1; D ambiguous. With 2 bases removed from V and 5 bases from J, the gap between germline ends came to 1 base. The CDR3 has 11 amino acids. Per the germline V gene, CDR1 is ENHRY and CDR2 is SYGVKD. The CDR3 loop is CAISENNEQFF. The CDR3 DNA reads TGTGCCATCAGTGAGAACAATGAGCAGTTCTTC.